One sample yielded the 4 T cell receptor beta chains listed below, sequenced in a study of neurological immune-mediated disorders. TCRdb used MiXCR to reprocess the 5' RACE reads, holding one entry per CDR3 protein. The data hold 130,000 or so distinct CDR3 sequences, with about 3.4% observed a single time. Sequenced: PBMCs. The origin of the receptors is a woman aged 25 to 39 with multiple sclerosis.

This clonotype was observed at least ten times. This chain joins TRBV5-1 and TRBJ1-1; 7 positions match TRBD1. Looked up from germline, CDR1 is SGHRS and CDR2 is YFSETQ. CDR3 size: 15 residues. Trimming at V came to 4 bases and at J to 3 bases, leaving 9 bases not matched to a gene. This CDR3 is CASSNRGHGDTEAFF. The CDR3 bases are TGCGCCAGCAGCAACAGGGGTCACGGAGACACTGAAGCTTTCTTT.

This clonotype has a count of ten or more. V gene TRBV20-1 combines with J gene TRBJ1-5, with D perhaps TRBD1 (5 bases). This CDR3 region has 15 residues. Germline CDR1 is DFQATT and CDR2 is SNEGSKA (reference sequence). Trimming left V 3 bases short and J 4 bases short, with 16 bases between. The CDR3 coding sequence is TGCAGTGCTAGGTTTGGGGGTAATGGGAATCAGCCCCAGCATTTT. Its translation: CSARFGGNGNQPQHF.

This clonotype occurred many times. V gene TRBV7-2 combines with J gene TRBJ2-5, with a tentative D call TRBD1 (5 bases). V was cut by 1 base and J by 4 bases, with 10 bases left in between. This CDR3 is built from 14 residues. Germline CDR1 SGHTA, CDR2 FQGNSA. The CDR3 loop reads CASSLDPGLETQYF. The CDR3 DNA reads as TGTGCCAGCAGCTTAGACCCAGGGTTAGAGACCCAGTACTTC.

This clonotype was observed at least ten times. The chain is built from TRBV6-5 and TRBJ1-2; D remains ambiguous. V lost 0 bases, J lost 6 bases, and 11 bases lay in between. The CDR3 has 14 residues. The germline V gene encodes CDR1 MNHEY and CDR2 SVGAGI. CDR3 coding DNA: TGTGCCAGCAGTTACTCGGGCCCCCTGAATGGCTACACCTTC. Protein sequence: CASSYSGPLNGYTF.